These 6 T cell receptor beta chains originate from one sample sequenced in a study of T cell responses to AZD1222 COVID-19 vaccine (TCRdb year 2021). The time point label of this sample denotes: about 28 days (+/-7) after the second vaccine dose. The library came from the immunoSEQ multiplex PCR assay. What TCRdb holds here is the immuneACCESS table cut down to in-frame rearrangements. Part of the clones is not present; checked against another copy, under half of the missing clones reflect an unresolved V gene, and the others are unexplained. The sample data list fewer than 110,000 clones, and about 85% of these were observed just once. The ten largest clones add up to roughly 5% of the sample. Sample: peripheral blood, taken 28 days after the second AZD1222 dose. The receptor source for this set is an adult who received the AZD1222 COVID-19 vaccine.

This chain joins TRBV3-1 (or the pseudogene TRBV3-2) and TRBJ1-2, with D maybe TRBD1 (5 bases). This CDR3 is 13 amino acids long. Germline loops: CDR1 LGHDT, CDR2 YNNKEL (reference sequence). V dropped 5 bases and J dropped 8 bases, with 15 bases sitting between them. CDR3 protein: CASSGGRVTGYTF. The CDR3 DNA is TGTGCCAGCAGCGGGGGGAGGGTTACCGGCTACACCTTC.

CDR3 in DNA: TGTGCCACCGGAGACAGGGGTTTAACTGAAGCTTTCTTT. This encodes CATGDRGLTEAFF. This chain connects TRBV24-1 to TRBJ1-1; 8 nucleotides align to TRBD1. Germline CDR1 KGHDR, CDR2 SFDVKD. With V trimmed by 9 bases and J by 5 bases, 7 bases remained unmatched. CDR3 length: 13 amino acids.

This sequence joins TRBV18 and TRBJ2-6; D gene uncertain. This CDR3 spans 15 amino acids. Trimming removed 6 bases from V and 0 bases from J, with 9 bases in between. The germline gives CDR1 KGHSH, CDR2 LQKENI. The DNA of the CDR3 is TGTGCCAGCTCCCCCCCCGGCTCTGGGGCCAACGTCCTGACTTTC. This codes for CASSPPGSGANVLTF.

In the case of this clone: Compared with germline, one end of the junction differs, possibly owing to a read error. In the same sample, other DNA sequences code for this CDR3. CDR3 residues: CASSQGANEYEQYF. DNA of the CDR3: TGTGCCAGCAGTCAAGGAGCAAACGAGTACGAGCAGTACTTC. The V gene is TRBV4-2, the J gene TRBJ2-7, with D uncertain. The CDR3 totals 14 residues. Germline V lookup: CDR1 LGHNA, CDR2 YNFKEQ.

The chain is built from TRBV29-1 and TRBJ1-1; D might be TRBD1 (5 bases). The V and J ends lost 6 bases and 5 bases respectively, with 13 bases between them. Germline-derived CDR1 and CDR2 are SQVTM and ANQGSEA. The CDR3 sequence is 12 residues long. This chain's CDR3 is CSVVGGRTEAFF. The CDR3 coding sequence is TGCAGCGTCGTCGGGGGTAGGACTGAAGCTTTCTTT.

The chain employs TRBV27 and TRBJ2-1; D might be TRBD1 (6 bases). The CDR3 loop spans 15 amino acids. V was shortened by 6 bases and J by 2 bases, with 14 bases between the two germline ends. Germline loops: CDR1 MNHEY, CDR2 SMNVEV (reference sequence). Here the CDR3 reads CASRVRGFTYNEQFF. CDR3 nucleotide sequence: TGTGCCAGCAGAGTTAGGGGGTTCACCTACAATGAGCAGTTCTTC.